These 16 T cell receptor beta chains share one sample of origin, sequenced in a study of T cells expressing NK-cell markers. TCRdb re-analyzed the 5' RACE reads; it lists each CDR3 protein once, without DNA. The sample has a few hundred thousand distinct CDR3 sequences. The sequenced material came from blood T cells: a sorted CD56 or NKG2C T cell subset, CD4+ or CD8+ T cells, or bulk PBMC T cells (not recorded which). These receptors came from a man aged 18-69 years in good health.

This chain connects TRBV18 to TRBJ2-3; TCRdb proposes TRBD1, but this gene call is untestable without DNA. Germline V gives CDR1 KGHSH, CDR2 LQKENI. The CDR3 extends over 19 amino acids. The chain's CDR3 is CASSPVALQGALGTDTQYF.

V is TRBV7-9 and J is TRBJ2-5; the TRBD1 assignment by TCRdb is unverifiable without DNA. CDR3 length: 17 amino acids. Germline CDR1 reads SEHNR; CDR2 reads FQNEAQ (reference sequence). The CDR3 spells CASSHSGAGRGQETQYF.

The J gene is TRBJ2-7, the V gene TRBV5-1; TCRdb picks TRBD1, but there is no DNA to check that call. The CDR3 is made up of 16 amino acids. Germline loops: CDR1 SGHRS, CDR2 YFSETQ. CDR3 protein: CASSASLDSPWGQQYF.

V is TRBV2 and J is TRBJ2-1. CDR3 length: 12 residues. Germline CDR1 is SNHLY and CDR2 is FYNNEI. This chain's CDR3 is CASRRNYNEQFF.

The gene calls are TRBV15 and TRBJ2-2. CDR1 and CDR2 from the germline V gene are LNHNV and YYDKDF (reference sequence). The CDR3 totals 16 residues. CDR3 residues: CATSRDSAGNTGELFF.

The chain carries TRBV5-1 and TRBJ2-2; TCRdb returns TRBD2, unconfirmable since there is no DNA. The CDR3 is 16 residues long. Germline values: CDR1 SGHRS, CDR2 YFSETQ. CDR3 protein: CASSLVAGVNTGELFF.

The genes are TRBV28 and TRBJ2-7; TCRdb indicates TRBD1, and absent DNA this call remains unverified. In germline, CDR1 is MDHEN, CDR2 SYDVKM. This CDR3 is built from 16 residues. CDR3 sequence: CASSFHSLQGAYEQYF.

The V gene is TRBV7-2, the J gene TRBJ2-1; TCRdb indicates TRBD1, and absent DNA this call remains unverified. The CDR3 sequence is 16 residues long. Per the germline V gene, CDR1 is SGHTA and CDR2 is FQGNSA. This chain's CDR3 is CASSLYGGGPDNEQFF.

The V and J genes are TRBV7-9 and TRBJ1-1; TCRdb names TRBD1, which stays unverified in the absence of DNA. Germline loops: CDR1 SEHNR, CDR2 FQNEAQ (reference sequence). The CDR3 length is 13 residues. Here the CDR3 reads CASSLGGDTEAFF.

The chain links TRBV6-2 or TRBV6-3 to TRBJ2-7; with no DNA, the TCRdb D assignment of TRBD1 cannot be verified. This CDR3 is built from 12 residues. Germline values: CDR1 MNHEY, CDR2 SVGEGT. The chain's CDR3 is CASRTGRYEQYF.

CDR3 protein: CASSRSGSMRDQPQHF. This chain joins TRBV28 and TRBJ1-5. This CDR3 comprises 16 residues. Germline V gene data show CDR1 as MDHEN and CDR2 as SYDVKM.

The V gene is TRBV5-1, the J gene TRBJ2-5; TCRdb's assignment of TRBD2 cannot be checked, as there is no DNA. This CDR3 spans 16 amino acids. Germline V gives CDR1 SGHRS, CDR2 YFSETQ. CDR3 in amino acids: CASSLGLAILKETQYF.

V gene TRBV6-2 or TRBV6-3 combines with J gene TRBJ2-7; TCRdb's assignment of TRBD2 cannot be checked, as there is no DNA. This CDR3 is built from 16 residues. The V gene's germline CDR1 is MNHEY and CDR2 SVGEGT. The CDR3 sequence is CASSPPGTTTRDEQYF.

The rearrangement joins TRBV12-3 or TRBV12-4 to TRBJ2-3; TCRdb's D call of TRBD1 is untestable without DNA. This CDR3 is 14 amino acids long. The CDR3 reads CASSYGQVEVTQYF.

The chain uses TRBV28 and TRBJ1-5; TCRdb designates TRBD1, a call that cannot be tested without DNA. Germline lookup yields CDR1 MDHEN and CDR2 SYDVKM. This CDR3 contains 16 residues. CDR3 protein: CASSFRGTGGKQPQHF.

This chain joins TRBV5-1 and TRBJ1-2; absent DNA, TCRdb's TRBD1 call cannot be checked. Germline CDR1 and CDR2: SGHRS and YFSETQ. The CDR3 covers 15 residues. CDR3 in amino acids: CASSFFPGTGGSYTF.